These T cell receptor beta chains were read from a single sample in a study of T cells in Graves' hyperthyroidism and ophthalmopathy. TCRdb re-called the multiplex PCR reads through MiXCR, storing one row per CDR3 protein. Found here are roughly 660,000 distinct CDR3 sequences, 17% of them singletons; the top ten hold around 16%. The specimen was blood. These receptors originate from a man in his forties or fifties with Graves' hyperthyroidism. Each CDR3 is given with its conserved first and last residue. D genes are given only for firm matches. Only part of the rows carry a size: once, few, many, or a class if the clone is expanded.

>TRBD1|TRBV11-2|NA|TRBJ1-1|18
CASTLARQGEVINTEAFF
TGTGCCAGCACCCTAGCCCGCCAGGGGGAGGTCATAAACACTGAAGCTTTCTTT
>NA|TRBV11-2|NA|TRBJ2-3|16
CASRPHWGASTDTQYF
TGTGCCAGCAGGCCCCACTGGGGGGCTAGCACAGATACGCAGTATTTT
>NA|TRBV11-2|many|TRBJ2-2|15
CASSLDQKETGELFF
TGTGCCAGCAGCTTAGATCAAAAGGAAACCGGGGAGCTGTTTTTT
>NA|TRBV12-3/TRBV12-4|many|TRBJ1-2|13
CASSLRQFYGYTF
TGTGCCAGCAGTTTACGGCAGTTCTATGGCTACACCTTC
>TRBD1|TRBV28|NA|TRBJ1-5|16
CASDGTGGLSNQPQHF
TGTGCCAGTGATGGGACAGGGGGCTTGAGCAATCAGCCCCAGCATTTT
>TRBD2|TRBV30|NA|TRBJ2-1|14
CAWSVEGGPREQFF
TGTGCCTGGAGTGTAGAGGGAGGGCCAAGAGAGCAGTTCTTC
>NA|TRBV6-2/TRBV6-3|few|TRBJ2-7|11
CASTDNYEQYF
TGTGCCAGCACGGACAACTACGAGCAGTACTTC
>TRBD2|TRBV10-3|many|TRBJ2-1|17
CAISESTRVAGGPEQFF
TGTGCCATCAGTGAGTCGACTCGGGTAGCGGGAGGGCCCGAGCAGTTCTTC
>TRBD2|TRBV20-1|NA|TRBJ2-3|18
CSAQNVPGLAGASDTQYF
TGCAGTGCCCAGAACGTCCCGGGACTAGCGGGAGCGTCAGATACGCAGTATTTT
>NA|TRBV7-8|NA|TRBJ2-7|14
CASGNSGEAREQYF
TGTGCCAGCGGCAATTCGGGCGAGGCGCGGGAGCAGTACTTC
>TRBD2|TRBV2|many|TRBJ2-1|15
CASRVTSGNNNEQFF
TGTGCCAGCAGGGTCACTAGCGGGAACAACAATGAGCAGTTCTTC
>NA|TRBV2|NA|TRBJ1-1|13
CASSLKRGWEAFF
TGTGCCAGCAGCCTCAAGCGCGGCTGGGAAGCTTTCTTT
>NA|TRBV6-2/TRBV6-3|few|TRBJ1-3|15
CASSYSGISGNTIYF
TGTGCCAGCAGTTACTCGGGGATCTCTGGAAACACCATATATTTT
>NA|TRBV7-6|NA|TRBJ1-5|17
CASSPSIQSGRNQPQHF
TGTGCCAGCAGTCCCTCAATTCAGTCCGGAAGGAATCAGCCCCAGCATTTT
>NA|TRBV14|NA|TRBJ2-7|16
CASSQDQNFLSYEQYF
TGTGCCAGCAGCCAAGATCAAAATTTCCTCTCCTACGAGCAGTACTTC
>NA|TRBV19|few|TRBJ2-5|15
CASSVRQEIQETQYF
TGTGCCAGTAGTGTCCGACAGGAGATACAAGAGACCCAGTACTTC
>NA|TRBV7-2|many|TRBJ1-4|14
CASSRSRGIEKLFF
TGTGCCAGCAGTAGAAGCAGGGGAATTGAAAAACTGTTTTTT
>TRBD2|TRBV28|many|TRBJ2-7|18
CASSLLGGLAGVLYEQYF
TGTGCCAGCAGTTTATTAGGGGGACTAGCGGGAGTGTTATACGAGCAGTACTTC
>NA|TRBV5-8|many|TRBJ2-7|16
CASSLSWRVGTYEQYF
TGTGCCAGCAGCTTGTCATGGAGGGTCGGGACCTACGAGCAGTACTTC
>NA|TRBV29-1|NA|TRBJ1-1|13
CSGVTGRNTEAFF
TGCAGCGGTGTGACAGGACGGAACACTGAAGCTTTCTTT
>NA|TRBV18|many|TRBJ1-5|15
CASSPNGGTGQPQHF
TGTGCCAGCTCACCAAACGGAGGAACGGGGCAGCCCCAGCATTTT
>NA|TRBV9|few|TRBJ2-6|13
CASSAPRANVLTF
TGTGCCAGCAGCGCACCGAGGGCCAACGTCCTGACTTTC
>TRBD1|TRBV4-2|NA|TRBJ1-6|16
CASSQDWGQGISPLHF
TGTGCCAGCAGCCAAGACTGGGGACAGGGGATTTCACCCCTCCACTTT
>TRBD1|TRBV4-1|NA|TRBJ2-3|17
CASSQEGTGTSTDTQYF
TGCGCCAGCAGCCAAGAGGGGACAGGGACTAGCACAGATACGCAGTATTTT
>NA|TRBV7-9|NA|TRBJ2-3|17
CASTDLGGGQKADTQYF
TGTGCCAGCACCGATTTAGGGGGGGGACAGAAAGCAGATACGCAGTATTTT
>NA|TRBV7-9|many|TRBJ1-3|13
CASSLASGNTIYF
TGTGCCAGCAGTTTAGCCTCTGGAAACACCATATATTTT
>NA|TRBV19|NA|TRBJ2-7|13
CASSNQGGYEQYF
TGTGCCAGTAGTAACCAGGGGGGATACGAGCAGTACTTC
>TRBD1|TRBV7-9|many|TRBJ1-4|15
CASSLGDRVNEKLFF
TGTGCCAGCAGTTTAGGTGACAGGGTAAATGAAAAACTGTTTTTT
>NA|TRBV3-1|few|TRBJ2-5|15
CASSQEGEARETQYF
TGTGCCAGCAGCCAAGAAGGGGAAGCGCGAGAGACCCAGTACTTC
>NA|TRBV20-1|NA|TRBJ2-1|13
CSADNRGYNEQFF
TGCAGTGCTGACAACAGAGGGTACAATGAGCAGTTCTTC
>TRBD2|TRBV6-1|many|TRBJ2-3|17
CASSEARPSGHTDTQYF
TGTGCCAGCAGTGAAGCGAGGCCTAGCGGGCACACAGATACGCAGTATTTT
>TRBD2|TRBV6-2/TRBV6-3|NA|TRBJ2-1|18
CASSYQGSGRAPYNEQFF
TGTGCCAGCAGTTACCAAGGTAGCGGGAGGGCCCCCTACAATGAGCAGTTCTTC
>NA|TRBV28|NA|TRBJ2-1|18
CASSFQTGRRSSYNEQFF
TGTGCCAGCAGTTTCCAAACAGGAAGGCGGAGCTCCTACAATGAGCAGTTCTTC
>TRBD2|TRBV3-1|NA|TRBJ2-7|13
CASSREGRYEQYF
TGTGCCAGCAGCAGGGAGGGGCGGTACGAGCAGTACTTC
>TRBD2|TRBV19|many|TRBJ2-5|13
CASSREVQETQYF
TGTGCCAGTAGCCGGGAGGTACAAGAGACCCAGTACTTC
>NA|TRBV27|many|TRBJ1-2|14
CASSRTKDNYGYTF
TGTGCCAGCAGCAGGACAAAGGATAACTATGGCTACACCTTC
>NA|TRBV5-1|NA|TRBJ2-7|14
CASSFGQKTYEQYF
TGCGCCAGCAGCTTCGGACAAAAGACCTACGAGCAGTACTTC
>NA|TRBV25-1|few|TRBJ2-1|16
CASSETTGSSYNEQFF
TGTGCCAGCAGTGAAACGACAGGTTCCTCCTACAATGAGCAGTTCTTC
>NA|TRBV9|many|TRBJ2-7|13
CASSSKTGYEQYF
TGTGCCAGCAGCTCCAAGACGGGGTACGAGCAGTACTTC
>NA|TRBV6-1|NA|TRBJ1-4|15
CASTPLGRLNEKLFF
TGTGCCAGCACCCCCTTGGGGCGACTTAATGAAAAACTGTTTTTT
>NA|TRBV6-1|many|TRBJ1-1|13
CASIKTANTEAFF
TGTGCCAGCATCAAGACCGCGAACACTGAAGCTTTCTTT
>NA|TRBV10-1|NA|TRBJ2-7|14
CASSESTGQYERYF
TGCGCCAGCAGTGAGTCGACGGGGCAATACGAGCGGTACTTC
>TRBD2|TRBV12-3/TRBV12-4|many|TRBJ2-1|14
CASSFYGRDHEQFF
TGTGCCAGCAGTTTTTACGGGAGGGACCATGAGCAGTTCTTC
>TRBD2|TRBV20-1|many|TRBJ2-7|14
CSAPSGRAGYEQYF
TGCAGTGCTCCTAGCGGGAGGGCCGGCTACGAGCAGTACTTC
>NA|TRBV20-1|NA|TRBJ2-3|17
CSARDLAGAEYTDTQYF
TGCAGTGCTAGAGATCTCGCCGGAGCGGAGTACACAGATACGCAGTATTTT
>NA|TRBV6-5|many|TRBJ1-4|14
CASSYSQGSEKLFF
TGTGCCAGCAGTTACTCTCAGGGGAGTGAAAAACTGTTTTTT
>TRBD2|TRBV6-1|few|TRBJ2-1|17
CASNSISGSLTYNEQFF
TGTGCCAGCAATTCGATTAGCGGGAGCCTTACCTACAATGAGCAGTTCTTC
>NA|TRBV19|NA|TRBJ2-1|13
CASIGGLPHEQFF
TGTGCCAGTATTGGGGGACTGCCCCATGAGCAGTTCTTC
>NA|TRBV6-1|few|TRBJ2-7|17
CASSERIWDLGYYEQYF
TGTGCCAGCAGTGAGAGGATCTGGGATCTGGGGTACTACGAGCAGTACTTC
>TRBD1|TRBV11-2|many|TRBJ2-1|14
CASSPIDRANEQFF
TGTGCCAGCAGCCCGATTGACAGGGCGAATGAGCAGTTCTTC
>TRBD2|TRBV2|many|TRBJ2-3|15
CASSRASGNTDTQYF
TGTGCCAGCAGTAGGGCTAGCGGGAACACAGATACGCAGTATTTT
>NA|TRBV25-1|NA|TRBJ2-5|15
CASSEPGGGQETQYF
TGTGCCAGCAGTGAGCCAGGGGGGGGACAAGAGACCCAGTACTTC
>NA|TRBV19|NA|TRBJ1-5|14
CASSASDGNQPQHF
TGTGCCAGTAGTGCCTCGGACGGTAATCAGCCCCAGCATTTT
>NA|TRBV6-2/TRBV6-3|many|TRBJ1-2|14
CASSVDIPSYGYTF
TGTGCCAGCAGTGTGGACATTCCTTCCTATGGCTACACCTTC
>NA|TRBV24-1|many|TRBJ2-6|15
CATSGTGAGANVLTF
TGTGCCACCAGTGGCACGGGAGCAGGGGCCAACGTCCTGACTTTC